This record looks at one T cell receptor beta chain sequence and its context. No cognate antigen has been identified for it. No base qualities exist here, and no much larger clone lies one base off it. Libraries came from PCR. The instrument was an Illumina HiSeq 2500. To reduce PCR and sequencing biases, unique molecular identifiers were incorporated into the TCR beta cDNA libraries. Around 500,000 cDNA molecules were obtained for every 1 to 10 million input T cells, so each molecule roughly corresponded to one T cell. The patient libraries were prepared and sequenced using the same protocol as the earlier healthy control dataset. Within a given batch, samples were prepared together, multiplexed and sequenced on the same HiSeq lane. Per the original workflow: Raw barcoded reads were processed with MIGEC, discarding single-read molecular identifier groups before consensus assembly and CDR3 extraction. Clonotype tables were post-analysed with VDJtools, normalizing diversity by down-sampling all datasets to the smallest sample size. Repertoire overlap clustering matched CDR3 amino acid but not nucleotide sequences to correct batch-related cross-sample contamination. The public reads were reprocessed in TCRdb via fastp at Q25 and MiXCR, keeping in-frame beta chains. Each CDR3 protein gets just one entry, which takes the most common genes and DNA from the rows behind it. TCRdb's processing, not the study's, gives the V and J calls here. The sample yields 500,000 to 600,000 distinct CDR3 sequences; around 47% were counted once. The top ten clones comprise about 1.8% of the sample.

This sample was included in a study of post-analysis software for immune sequencing data (dated by TCRdb to the mid-2010s). A note on the overall study: Relapsing-remitting, secondary progressive and progressive-relapsing multiple sclerosis were recorded as disease courses, and subtype annotation was lacking for some patients. The patient repertoires were set against approximately 10 previously published healthy control repertoires from donors whose ages ranged from roughly 6 to 27 years. A subset of samples was prepared in parallel using single-end sample barcoding, then pooled and co-amplified after Illumina adapter ligation.

The V and J ends are trimmed by 7 bases and 8 bases, leaving 17 bases between them. The CDR3 holds 13 amino acids from the cysteine to the phenylalanine. Only the CDR3 portion is preserved as DNA: 39 bases, with reading frame beginning at the first base. To demonstrate the VDJtools post-analysis software, the study profiled TCR beta repertoires from the peripheral blood of some 13 young patients with multiple sclerosis. The multiple sclerosis patients were children and adolescents between roughly 6 and 17 years of age. Study-level results and caveats: Significantly higher frequencies in patients than in controls were found for roughly five TRBV segments, including TRBV5-6, TRBV5-1 and TRBV20-1. Normalized Chao1 diversity was significantly lower in multiple sclerosis patients than controls, suggesting substantial peripheral T-cell clonal expansion. Strong co-clustering of samples prepared in the same batch was shown by direct clustering with F measure, prompting a batch-effect correction. The control group was slightly older than the multiple sclerosis patient group.

The specimen was blood. The TCR originated in a girl under 18 with multiple sclerosis. This chain is built from TRBV12-3 or TRBV12-4 and TRBJ1-1; no D gene can be assigned with confidence. The DNA sequence is as follows: TGTGCCAGCACCTTAAACCTAGGACGGGAAGCTTTCTTT. It encodes CASTLNLGREAFF.